These 6 T cell receptor beta chains came from one sample sequenced in a study of T cell responses to AZD1222 COVID-19 vaccine. Sequenced by immunoSEQ multiplex PCR; TCRdb stores in-frame clones only, minus some. The data show roughly 71,000 clones, with around 85% seen just once and roughly 22% held by the top ten. Sequenced here: peripheral blood, sampled on day 0 of AZD1222 vaccination. All receptors derive from an adult in good health.

The V gene is TRBV9, the J gene TRBJ1-4; the D gene is possibly TRBD1 (5 bases). V gave up 3 bases and J gave up 0 bases, with 9 bases separating them. Germline V gives CDR1 SGDLS, CDR2 YYNGEE. The CDR3 has 15 residues. The CDR3 sequence: CASSARGSTNEKLFF. The CDR3 nucleotides are TGTGCCAGCAGCGCTCGGGGGTCAACTAATGAAAAACTGTTTTTT.

This chain connects TRBV2 to TRBJ2-7; D tentatively reads TRBD1 or TRBD2 (6 bases each). The ends were cut back, 8 bases at V and 2 bases at J, with 10 bases in the middle. This CDR3 has 12 amino acids. Germline values: CDR1 SNHLY, CDR2 FYNNEI. CDR3 sequence: CASSGAAYEQYF. The CDR3 nucleotides read TGTGCCAGCTCGGGGGCGGCCTACGAGCAGTACTTC.

The rearrangement links TRBV5-1 to TRBJ1-1, with D possibly being TRBD1 (5 bases). Germline V gives CDR1 SGHRS, CDR2 YFSETQ. Trimming stripped 8 bases from V and 0 bases from J, with 14 bases between. The CDR3 has 14 residues. The CDR3 reads CASSLQGMNTEAFF. In nucleotides, the CDR3 is TGCGCCAGTTCCCTCCAGGGAATGAACACTGAAGCTTTCTTT.

This chain connects TRBV29-1 to TRBJ1-4; D possibly corresponds to TRBD1 (6 bases). The CDR3 totals 13 residues. Trimming removed 4 bases from V and 8 bases from J, with 14 bases in between. Looked up from germline, CDR1 is SQVTM and CDR2 is ANQGSEA. CDR3 DNA sequence: TGCAGCGTTGCACAGGGAACTAGGGAAAAACTGTTTTTT. Its translation is CSVAQGTREKLFF.

This clone is a singleton in its sample. V is TRBV29-1 and J is TRBJ2-3; the match to TRBD2 covers 8 bases. The junction had 13 bases not matched to a gene; V was cut back by 4 bases and J by 4 bases. Germline CDR1 and CDR2: SQVTM and ANQGSEA. The CDR3 is made up of 16 amino acids. The CDR3, as DNA: TGCAGCGTTGGGTTGGGGCTAGCGGGTAATTCAGATACGCAGTATTTT. Amino acid sequence: CSVGLGLAGNSDTQYF.

This sequence joins TRBV5-1 and TRBJ2-3; the D is unclear. The V and J ends lost 1 base and 4 bases respectively, with 10 bases between them. CDR1 is SGHRS, CDR2 YFSETQ, per germline. The CDR3 has 14 residues. This CDR3 reads CASSLFYAADTQYF. CDR3 coding DNA: TGCGCCAGCAGCTTGTTCTACGCAGCAGATACGCAGTATTTT.